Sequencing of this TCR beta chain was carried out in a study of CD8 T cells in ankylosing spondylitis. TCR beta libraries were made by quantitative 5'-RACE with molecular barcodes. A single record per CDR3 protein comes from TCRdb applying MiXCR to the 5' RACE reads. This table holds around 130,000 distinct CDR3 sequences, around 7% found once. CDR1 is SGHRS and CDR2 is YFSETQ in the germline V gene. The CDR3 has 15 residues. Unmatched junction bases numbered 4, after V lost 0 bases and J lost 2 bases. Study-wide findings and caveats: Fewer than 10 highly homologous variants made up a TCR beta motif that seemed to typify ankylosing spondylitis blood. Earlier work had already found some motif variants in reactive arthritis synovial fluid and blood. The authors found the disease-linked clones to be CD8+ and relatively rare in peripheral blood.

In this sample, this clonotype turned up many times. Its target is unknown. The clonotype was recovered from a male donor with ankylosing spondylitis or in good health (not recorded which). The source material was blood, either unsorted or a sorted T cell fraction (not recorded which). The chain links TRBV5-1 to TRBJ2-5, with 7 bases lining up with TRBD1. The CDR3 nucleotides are TGCGCCAGCAGCTTGGGGGGACAGCCACAAGAGACCCAGTACTTC. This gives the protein CASSLGGQPQETQYF.